This T cell receptor (beta chain) was obtained from a study of T cell responses to AZD1222 COVID-19 vaccine. CDR1 is SGHRS and CDR2 is YFSETQ in the germline V gene. The CDR3 is 14 residues long. The V and J ends lost 1 base and 6 bases, in that order; junction bases with no gene match: 7. This table comes from immunoSEQ multiplex PCR, and its TCRdb copy is limited to in-frame clones, with some not included. The sample contains 150,000 to 200,000 clones, roughly 92% of which appear only once. The material was peripheral blood, obtained on day 0 of AZD1222 vaccination. This chain uses TRBV5-1 with TRBJ2-7, with 7 bases identical to TRBD2. This TCR derives from an adult in good health. In DNA form, the CDR3 reads TGCGCCAGCAGCTTGAGCGGGACTACCCCCGAGCAGTACTTC. Translation gives CASSLSGTTPEQYF.